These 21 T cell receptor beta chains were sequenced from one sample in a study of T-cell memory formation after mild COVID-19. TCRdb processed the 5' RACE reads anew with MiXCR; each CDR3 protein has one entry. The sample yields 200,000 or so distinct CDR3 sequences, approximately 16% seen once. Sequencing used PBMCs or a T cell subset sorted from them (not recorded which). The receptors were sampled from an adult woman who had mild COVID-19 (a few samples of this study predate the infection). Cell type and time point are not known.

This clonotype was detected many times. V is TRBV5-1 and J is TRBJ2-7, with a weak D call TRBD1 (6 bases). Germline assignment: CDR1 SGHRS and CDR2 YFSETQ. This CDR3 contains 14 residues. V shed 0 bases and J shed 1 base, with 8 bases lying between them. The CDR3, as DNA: TGCGCCAGCAGCTTGGGGACAGTATCCTACGAGCAGTACTTC. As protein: CASSLGTVSYEQYF.

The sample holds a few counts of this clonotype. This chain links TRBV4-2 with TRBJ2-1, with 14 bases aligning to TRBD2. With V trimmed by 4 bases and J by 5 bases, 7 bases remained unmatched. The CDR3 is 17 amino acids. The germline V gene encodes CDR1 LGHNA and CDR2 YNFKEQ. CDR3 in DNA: TGTGCCAGCAGCCCCGGGACTAGCGGGAGTGCTGACAATGAGCAGTTCTTC. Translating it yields CASSPGTSGSADNEQFF.

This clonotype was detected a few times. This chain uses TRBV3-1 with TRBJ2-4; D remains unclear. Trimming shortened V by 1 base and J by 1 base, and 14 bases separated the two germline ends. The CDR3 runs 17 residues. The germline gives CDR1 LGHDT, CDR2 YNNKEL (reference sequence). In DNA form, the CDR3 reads TGTGCCAGCAGCCAAGTTTTTAACCTGGGGGCCAAAAACATTCAGTACTTC. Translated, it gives CASSQVFNLGAKNIQYF.

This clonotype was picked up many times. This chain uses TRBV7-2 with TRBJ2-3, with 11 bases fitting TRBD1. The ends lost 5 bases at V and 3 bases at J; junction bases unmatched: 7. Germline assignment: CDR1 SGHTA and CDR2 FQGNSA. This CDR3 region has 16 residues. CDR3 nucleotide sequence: TGTGCCAGCAGCCGCCGGGACAGGGGGGGGACAGATACGCAGTATTTT. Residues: CASSRRDRGGTDTQYF.

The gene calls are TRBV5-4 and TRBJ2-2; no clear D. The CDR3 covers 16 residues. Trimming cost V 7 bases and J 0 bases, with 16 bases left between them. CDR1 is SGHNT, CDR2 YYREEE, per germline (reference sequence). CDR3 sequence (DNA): TGTGCCAGCTTCGTTGGAACGGCAGCGAACACCGGGGAGCTGTTTTTT. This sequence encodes CASFVGTAANTGELFF.

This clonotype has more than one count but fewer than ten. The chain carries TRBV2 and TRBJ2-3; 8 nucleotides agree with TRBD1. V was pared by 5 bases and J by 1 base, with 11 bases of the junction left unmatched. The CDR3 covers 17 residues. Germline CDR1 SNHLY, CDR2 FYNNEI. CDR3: CASSSGQEVDGTDTQYF. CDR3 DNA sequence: TGTGCCAGCAGTTCGGGACAGGAGGTCGATGGCACAGATACGCAGTATTTT.

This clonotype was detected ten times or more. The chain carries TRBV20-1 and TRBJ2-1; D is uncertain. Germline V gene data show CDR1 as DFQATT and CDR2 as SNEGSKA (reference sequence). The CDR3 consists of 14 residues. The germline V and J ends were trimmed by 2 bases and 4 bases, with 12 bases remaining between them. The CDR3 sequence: CSARRADLYNEQFF. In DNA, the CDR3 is TGCAGTGCTAGAAGGGCGGACCTATACAATGAGCAGTTCTTC.

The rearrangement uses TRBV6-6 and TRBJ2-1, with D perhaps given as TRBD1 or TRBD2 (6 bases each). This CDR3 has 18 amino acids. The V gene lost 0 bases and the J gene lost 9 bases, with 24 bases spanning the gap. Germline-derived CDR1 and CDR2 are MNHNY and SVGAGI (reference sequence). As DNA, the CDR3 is TGTGCCAGCAGTTACTCGATGAGGGGGGCAGGGAGAAAGGGTGAGCAGTTCTTC. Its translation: CASSYSMRGAGRKGEQFF.

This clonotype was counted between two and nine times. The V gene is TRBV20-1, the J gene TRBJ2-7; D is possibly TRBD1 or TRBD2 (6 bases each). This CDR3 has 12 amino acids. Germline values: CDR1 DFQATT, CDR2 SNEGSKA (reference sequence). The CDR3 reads CAALGGTYEQYF. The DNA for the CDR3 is TGCGCGGCTCTCGGGGGCACCTACGAGCAGTACTTC.

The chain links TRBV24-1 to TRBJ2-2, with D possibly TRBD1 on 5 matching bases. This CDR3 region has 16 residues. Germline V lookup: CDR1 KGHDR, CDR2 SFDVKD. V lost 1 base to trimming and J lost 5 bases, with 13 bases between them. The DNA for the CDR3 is TGTGCCACCAGTGATTTCGCGACAGAGTATACCGGGGAGCTGTTTTTT. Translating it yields CATSDFATEYTGELFF.

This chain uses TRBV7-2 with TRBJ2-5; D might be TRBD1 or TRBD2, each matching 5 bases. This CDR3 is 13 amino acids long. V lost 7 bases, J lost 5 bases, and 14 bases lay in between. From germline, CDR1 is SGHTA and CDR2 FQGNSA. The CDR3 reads CASMDAWGETQYF. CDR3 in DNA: TGTGCCAGCATGGACGCCTGGGGGGAGACCCAGTACTTC.

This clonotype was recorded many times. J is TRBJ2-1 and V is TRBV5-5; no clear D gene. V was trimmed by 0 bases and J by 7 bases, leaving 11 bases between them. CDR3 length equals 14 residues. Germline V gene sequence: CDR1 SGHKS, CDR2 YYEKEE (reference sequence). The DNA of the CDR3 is TGTGCCAGCAGCTTGGGGGCTTCTATGAATGAGCAGTTCTTC. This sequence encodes CASSLGASMNEQFF.

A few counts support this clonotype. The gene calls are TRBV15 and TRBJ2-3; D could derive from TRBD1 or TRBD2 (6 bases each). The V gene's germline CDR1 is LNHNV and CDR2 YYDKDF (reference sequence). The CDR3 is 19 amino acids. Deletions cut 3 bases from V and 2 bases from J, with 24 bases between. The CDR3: CATSSSGGGPSPYTDTQYF. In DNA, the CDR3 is TGTGCCACCAGCAGTTCAGGAGGGGGACCCTCTCCTTACACAGATACGCAGTATTTT.

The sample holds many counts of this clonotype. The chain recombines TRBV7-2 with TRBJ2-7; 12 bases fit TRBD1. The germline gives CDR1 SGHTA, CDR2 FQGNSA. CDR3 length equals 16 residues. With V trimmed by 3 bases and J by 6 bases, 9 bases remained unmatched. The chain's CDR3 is CASSFGTGGAIAEQYF. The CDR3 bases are TGTGCCAGCAGCTTTGGGACAGGGGGCGCGATAGCCGAGCAGTACTTC.

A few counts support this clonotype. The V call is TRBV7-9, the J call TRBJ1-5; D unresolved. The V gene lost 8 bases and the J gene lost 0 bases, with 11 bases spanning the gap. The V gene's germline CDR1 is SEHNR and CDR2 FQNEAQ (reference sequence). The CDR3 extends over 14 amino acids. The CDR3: CASGRGDSNQPQHF. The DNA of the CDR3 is TGTGCCAGCGGGAGAGGAGATAGCAATCAGCCCCAGCATTTT.

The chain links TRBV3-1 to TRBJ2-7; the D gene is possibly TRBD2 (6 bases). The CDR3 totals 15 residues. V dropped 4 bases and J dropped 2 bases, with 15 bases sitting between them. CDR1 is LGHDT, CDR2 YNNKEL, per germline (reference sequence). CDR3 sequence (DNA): TGTGCCAGCAGCCCATGGCGGGATGGAACCTACGAGCAGTACTTC. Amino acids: CASSPWRDGTYEQYF.

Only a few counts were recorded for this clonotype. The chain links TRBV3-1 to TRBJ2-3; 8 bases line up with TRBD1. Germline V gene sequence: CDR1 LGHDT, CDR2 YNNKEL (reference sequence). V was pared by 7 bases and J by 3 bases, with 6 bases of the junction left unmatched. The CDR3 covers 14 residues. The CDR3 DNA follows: TGTGCCAGCACTCCAGGACAGGGAACAGATACGCAGTATTTT. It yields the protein CASTPGQGTDTQYF.

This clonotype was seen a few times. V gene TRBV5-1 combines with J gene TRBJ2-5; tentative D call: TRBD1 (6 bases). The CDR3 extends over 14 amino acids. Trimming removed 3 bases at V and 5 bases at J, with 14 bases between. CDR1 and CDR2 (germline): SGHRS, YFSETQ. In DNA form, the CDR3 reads TGCGCCAGCAGCTACCAGGGACAAGGGGAGACCCAGTACTTC. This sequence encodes CASSYQGQGETQYF.

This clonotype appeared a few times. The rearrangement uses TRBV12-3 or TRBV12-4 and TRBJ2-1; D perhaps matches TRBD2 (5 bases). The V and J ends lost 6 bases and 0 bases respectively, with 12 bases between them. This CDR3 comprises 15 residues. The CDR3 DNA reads TGTGCCAGCAGGAAGGAGGCCTTCTCCTACAATGAGCAGTTCTTC. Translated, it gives CASRKEAFSYNEQFF.

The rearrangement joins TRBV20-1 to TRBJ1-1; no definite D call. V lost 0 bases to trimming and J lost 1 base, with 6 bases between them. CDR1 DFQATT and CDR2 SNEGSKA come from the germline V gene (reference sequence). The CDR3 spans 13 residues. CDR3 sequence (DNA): TGCAGTGCTAGAGATTCAGGGAACACTGAAGCTTTCTTT. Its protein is CSARDSGNTEAFF.

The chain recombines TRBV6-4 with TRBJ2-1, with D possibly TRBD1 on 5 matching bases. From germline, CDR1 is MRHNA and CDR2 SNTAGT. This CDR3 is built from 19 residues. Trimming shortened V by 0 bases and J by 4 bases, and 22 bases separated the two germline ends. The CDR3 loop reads CASSDSIGVSRGIYNEQFF. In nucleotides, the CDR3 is TGTGCCAGCAGTGACTCGATAGGGGTATCCCGAGGTATTTACAATGAGCAGTTCTTC.